The rows below give T cell receptor beta chains drawn from one sample of a study of blood T cell repertoires in COVID-19. Sequencing was performed with immunoSEQ multiplex PCR; in TCRdb, only in-frame clones are kept and a portion is missing. The table has about 250,000 clones, around 83% seen once. The material sequenced was PBMCs or T cells enriched from blood (not recorded which). All receptors come from a woman between 50 and 59 years old who had been exposed to COVID-19. Both conserved end residues are part of each CDR3. D genes are given only for firm matches. Where a row states a size, it is once, few, many or the class of an expanded clone; other rows omit it.

V gene,clone size,D gene,J gene,CDR3 DNA,CDR3 protein
TRBV7-3,-,-,TRBJ2-6,TGTGCCAGCAGCTTTCATGGGGCCAACGTCCTGACTTTC,CASSFHGANVLTF
TRBV30,once,TRBD1,TRBJ1-2,TGTGCCTGGGGAGACAGGGTCGAGAATGGCTACACCTTC,CAWGDRVENGYTF
TRBV7-2,-,TRBD2,TRBJ2-1,TGTGCCAGCAGCTTATCCCCCGGGGGGGGCCGGGAGGGTGAGCAGTTCTTC,CASSLSPGGGREGEQFF
TRBV2,-,TRBD1,TRBJ1-2,TGTGCCAGCAGTGAAGAGGACAGGGGTAATGGCTACACCTTC,CASSEEDRGNGYTF
TRBV19,-,-,TRBJ1-5,TGTGCCAGTAGTAGCGGGACCCTTCTAGCTCAGCCCCAGCATTTT,CASSSGTLLAQPQHF
TRBV6-5,-,-,TRBJ1-2,TGTGCCAGCGAGGGAGGGATTGGGGGCTACACCTTC,CASEGGIGGYTF
TRBV11-3,few,TRBD1,TRBJ1-2,TGTGCCCCCATATCCGGGACAGGGCATCCGGGGGGCTACACCTTC,CAPISGTGHPGGYTF
TRBV7-6,-,TRBD1,TRBJ2-7,TGTGCCAGCACCTCTACAGGGGTCCACGAGCAGTACTTC,CASTSTGVHEQYF
TRBV6-4,-,-,TRBJ2-3,TGTGCCAGCTCCCACGGCGGCAGCCCTAGCACAGATACGCAGTATTTT,CASSHGGSPSTDTQYF
TRBV28,few,-,TRBJ1-2,TGTGCCAGCAGTGACAGCTCTAAAGGCTACACCTTC,CASSDSSKGYTF
TRBV4-2,-,TRBD2,TRBJ2-3,TGTGCCAGCAGCCAACTCGGTACTAGCGTGCTTTCCACAGATACGCAGTATTTT,CASSQLGTSVLSTDTQYF
TRBV19,few,-,TRBJ2-6,TGTGCCAGTAACAGATATCCCGACTCTGGGGCCAACGTCCTGACTTTC,CASNRYPDSGANVLTF
TRBV7-9,-,TRBD1,TRBJ1-3,TGTGCCAGCAGCTCAGGGGGACCTGGAAACACCATATATTTT,CASSSGGPGNTIYF
TRBV6-6,few,-,TRBJ2-3,TGTGCCAGCAGTCCAACTACTAGTTCCTACACGCAGTATTTT,CASSPTTSSYTQYF
TRBV27,-,-,TRBJ1-1,TGTGCCAGCAGTCCCCGACAGTTTTACACTGAAGCTTTCTTT,CASSPRQFYTEAFF
TRBV5-1,-,-,TRBJ1-1,TGCGCCAGCAGCTGGGGCACCTTCATGAACACTGAAGCTTTCTTT,CASSWGTFMNTEAFF
TRBV5-6,-,-,TRBJ2-5,TGTGCCAGCAGCTCCCCCGCCGGTGGGCACCAGTACTTC,CASSSPAGGHQYF
TRBV9,-,TRBD1,TRBJ2-7,TGTGCCAGCAGCGAGGGACAGGGCTACGAGCAGTACTTC,CASSEGQGYEQYF
TRBV9,-,-,TRBJ2-7,TGTGCCAGCAGCGCGGACAGAAACTACGAGCAGTACTTC,CASSADRNYEQYF
TRBV19,-,-,TRBJ2-5,TGTGCCAGTAGTACGACAGCAGGGTCGGCCCAGTACTTC,CASSTTAGSAQYF
TRBV2,-,-,TRBJ1-4,TGTGCCAGCAGTGTCGCGGAAAATGAAAAACTGTTTTTT,CASSVAENEKLFF
TRBV28,-,TRBD1,TRBJ2-2,TGTGCCAGCAGAATATCCGGGACAGGGGTCACCGGGGAGCTGTTTTTT,CASRISGTGVTGELFF
TRBV29-1,-,-,TRBJ2-2,TGCAGCGCCCGACAGCGAGGAACCGGGGAGCTGTTTTTT,CSARQRGTGELFF
TRBV27,-,TRBD1,TRBJ1-2,TGTGCCAGCAGTCTCTCAGGGGGTATAAGCTACACCTTC,CASSLSGGISYTF
TRBV7-2,-,-,TRBJ1-1,TGTGCCAGCAGCTTAGCTCCGACAGCTCGGTCTGAAGCTTTCTTT,CASSLAPTARSEAFF
TRBV4-1,-,-,TRBJ1-4,TGCGCCAGCAGCCAAGACTCGGGAGGTGAAAAACTGTTTTTT,CASSQDSGGEKLFF
TRBV2,-,TRBD1,TRBJ2-1,TGTGCCAGCAGTGCCCCGGGACAGGGGCCCTACAATGAGCAGTTCTTC,CASSAPGQGPYNEQFF
TRBV12-3/TRBV12-4,-,TRBD1,TRBJ2-1,TGTGCCAGCAGAAGAGACAGGGGAAATGAGCAGTTCTTC,CASRRDRGNEQFF
TRBV7-2,-,-,TRBJ2-2,TGTGCCAGCAGCATGGTAGCGCGCACCGGGGAGCTGTTTTTT,CASSMVARTGELFF
TRBV19,-,TRBD2,TRBJ2-3,TGTGCCAGTAGTGGCTCTAGCGGGCCAGGGGCTACGCAGTATTTT,CASSGSSGPGATQYF
TRBV7-2,once,TRBD1,TRBJ2-7,TGTGCCAGCAGCTTAGTCGGGACAGGGCTCTACGAGCAGTACTTC,CASSLVGTGLYEQYF
TRBV30,-,TRBD1,TRBJ1-6,TGTGCCTGGGGGGGACAGACCAATTCACCCCTCCACTTT,CAWGGQTNSPLHF
TRBV25-1,-,-,TRBJ1-1,TGTGCCAGCAGTGAGAGGAGGGGCGCTGAAGCTTTCTTT,CASSERRGAEAFF
TRBV19,-,TRBD1,TRBJ2-1,TGTGCCACTAGGGTCACAGGGGGCGTAAGGGACGAGCAGTTCTTC,CATRVTGGVRDEQFF
TRBV29-1,few,-,TRBJ2-7,TGCAGCGTAGGCGGCAGCCCGCGCGAGCAGTACTTC,CSVGGSPREQYF
TRBV7-9,-,-,TRBJ1-1,TGTGCTACGGGGGAGAGCACTGAAGCTTTCTTT,CATGESTEAFF
TRBV6-1,-,-,TRBJ1-4,TGTGCCAGCAGTGAGGCCGACAGGCCCGTAGGGGGACTGTTTTTT,CASSEADRPVGGLFF
TRBV10-3,-,-,TRBJ2-3,TGTGCCATCGCGGGGGCCGCTGGTGGCACAGATACGCAGTATTTT,CAIAGAAGGTDTQYF
TRBV2,-,TRBD1,TRBJ2-5,TGTGCCAGCAGGCGACAGGGGGGGACCCAGTACTTC,CASRRQGGTQYF
TRBV6-2/TRBV6-3,-,-,TRBJ1-2,TGTGCCAGCAGCCCGACAGGCTATGGCTACACCTTC,CASSPTGYGYTF
TRBV7-9,-,-,TRBJ1-4,TGTGCCAGCAGCTTAGTGGGCTTGACCGATGAAAAACTGTTTTTT,CASSLVGLTDEKLFF
TRBV5-1,-,TRBD1,TRBJ1-2,TGCGCCAGCCGCGGTGGACAGGCTAACTATGGCTACACCTTC,CASRGGQANYGYTF
TRBV7-9,-,-,TRBJ1-1,TGTGCCAGCAGCCTCTCCGGGGGCACTGAAGCTTTCTTT,CASSLSGGTEAFF